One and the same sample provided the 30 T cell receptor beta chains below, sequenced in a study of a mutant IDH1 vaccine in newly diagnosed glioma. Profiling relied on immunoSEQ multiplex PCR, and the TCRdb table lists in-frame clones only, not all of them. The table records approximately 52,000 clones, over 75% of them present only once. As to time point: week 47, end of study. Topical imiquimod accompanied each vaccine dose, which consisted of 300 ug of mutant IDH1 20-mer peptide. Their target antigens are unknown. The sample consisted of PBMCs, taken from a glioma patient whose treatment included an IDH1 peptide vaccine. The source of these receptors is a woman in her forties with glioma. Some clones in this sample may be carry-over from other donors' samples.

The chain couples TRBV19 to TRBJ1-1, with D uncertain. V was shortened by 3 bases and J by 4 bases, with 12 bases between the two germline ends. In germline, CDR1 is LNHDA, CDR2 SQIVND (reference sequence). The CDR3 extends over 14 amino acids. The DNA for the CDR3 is TGTGCCAGTAGTATGGCAGGAGGGCGCACTGAAGCTTTCTTT. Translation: CASSMAGGRTEAFF.

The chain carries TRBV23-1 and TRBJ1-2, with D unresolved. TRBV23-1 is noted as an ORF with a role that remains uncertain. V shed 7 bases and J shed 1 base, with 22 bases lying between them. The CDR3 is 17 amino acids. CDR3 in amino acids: CASTPWGSPGSNYGYTF. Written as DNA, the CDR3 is TGCGCCAGCACTCCCTGGGGATCCCCCGGCAGTAACTATGGCTACACCTTC.

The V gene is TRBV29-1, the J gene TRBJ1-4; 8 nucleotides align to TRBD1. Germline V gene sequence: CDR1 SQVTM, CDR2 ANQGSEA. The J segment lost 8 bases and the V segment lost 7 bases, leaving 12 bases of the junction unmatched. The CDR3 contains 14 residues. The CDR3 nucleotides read TGCAGCGCTGCCCTCGGACAGGGAGAGGAAAAACTGTTTTTT. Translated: CSAALGQGEEKLFF.

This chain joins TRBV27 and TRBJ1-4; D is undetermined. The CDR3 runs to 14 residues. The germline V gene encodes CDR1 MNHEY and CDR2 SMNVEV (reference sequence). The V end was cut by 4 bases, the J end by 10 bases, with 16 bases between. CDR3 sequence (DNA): TGTGCCAGCAGTTATTGGACCACACCGGGAAAACTGTTTTTT. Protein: CASSYWTTPGKLFF.

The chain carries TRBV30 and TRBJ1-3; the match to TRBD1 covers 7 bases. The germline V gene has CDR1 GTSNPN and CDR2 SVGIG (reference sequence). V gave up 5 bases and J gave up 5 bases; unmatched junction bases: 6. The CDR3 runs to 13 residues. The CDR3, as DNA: TGTGCCTGGGGCCAGGGGGGGAGAAACACCATATATTTT. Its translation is CAWGQGGRNTIYF.

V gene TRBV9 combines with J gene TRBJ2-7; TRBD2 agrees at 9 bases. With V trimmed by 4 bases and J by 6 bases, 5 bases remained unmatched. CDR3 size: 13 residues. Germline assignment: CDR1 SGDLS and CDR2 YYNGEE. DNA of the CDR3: TGTGCCAGCAGCCCCAGACTAGCGGCCGAGCAGTACTTC. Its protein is CASSPRLAAEQYF.

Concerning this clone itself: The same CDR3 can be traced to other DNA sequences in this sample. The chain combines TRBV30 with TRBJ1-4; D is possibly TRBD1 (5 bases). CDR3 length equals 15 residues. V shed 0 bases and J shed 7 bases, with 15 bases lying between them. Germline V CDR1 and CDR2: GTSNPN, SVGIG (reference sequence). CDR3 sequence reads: CAWSVPGGGVEKLFF. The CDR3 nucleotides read TGTGCCTGGAGTGTACCTGGCGGAGGGGTTGAAAAACTGTTTTTT.

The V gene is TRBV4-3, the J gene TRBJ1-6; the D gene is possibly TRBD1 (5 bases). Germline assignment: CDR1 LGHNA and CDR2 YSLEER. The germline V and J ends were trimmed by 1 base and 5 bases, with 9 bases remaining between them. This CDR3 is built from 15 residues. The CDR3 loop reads CASSQARQNNSPLHF. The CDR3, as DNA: TGCGCCAGCAGCCAAGCTCGACAGAATAATTCACCCCTCCACTTT.

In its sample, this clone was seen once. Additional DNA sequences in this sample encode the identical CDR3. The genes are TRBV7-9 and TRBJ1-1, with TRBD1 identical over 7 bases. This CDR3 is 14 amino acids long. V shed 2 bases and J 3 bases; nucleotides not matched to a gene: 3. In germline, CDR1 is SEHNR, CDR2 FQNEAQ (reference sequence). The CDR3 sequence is CASSLRDSDTEAFF. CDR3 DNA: TGTGCCAGCAGCTTAAGGGACAGCGACACTGAAGCTTTCTTT.

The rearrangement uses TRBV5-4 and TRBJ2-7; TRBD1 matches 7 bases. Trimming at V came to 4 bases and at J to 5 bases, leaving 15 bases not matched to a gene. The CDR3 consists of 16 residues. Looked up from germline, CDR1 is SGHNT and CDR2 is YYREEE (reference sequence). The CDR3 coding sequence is TGTGCCAGCAGCACCGGGCATCAGGGGGTTTCGAACGAGCAGTACTTC. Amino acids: CASSTGHQGVSNEQYF.

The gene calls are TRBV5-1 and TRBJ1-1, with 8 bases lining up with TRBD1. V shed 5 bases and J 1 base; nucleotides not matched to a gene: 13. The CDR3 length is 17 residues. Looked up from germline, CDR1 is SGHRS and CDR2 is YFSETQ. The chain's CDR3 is CASRPSTGVGQNTEAFF. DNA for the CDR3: TGCGCCAGCAGACCCTCGACAGGGGTAGGACAGAACACTGAAGCTTTCTTT.

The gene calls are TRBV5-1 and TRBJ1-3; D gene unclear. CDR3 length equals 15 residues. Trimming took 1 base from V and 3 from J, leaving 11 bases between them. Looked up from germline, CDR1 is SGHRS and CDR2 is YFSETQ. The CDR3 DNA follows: TGCGCCAGCAGCTTGTTGCCGGGTAGTGGAAACACCATATATTTT. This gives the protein CASSLLPGSGNTIYF.

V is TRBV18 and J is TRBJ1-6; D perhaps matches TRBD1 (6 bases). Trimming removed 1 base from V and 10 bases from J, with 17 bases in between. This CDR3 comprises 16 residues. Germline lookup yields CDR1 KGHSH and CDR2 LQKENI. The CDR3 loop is CASSPQTGLVKSPLHF. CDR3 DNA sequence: TGTGCCAGCTCACCACAAACAGGGCTTGTGAAATCACCCCTCCACTTT.

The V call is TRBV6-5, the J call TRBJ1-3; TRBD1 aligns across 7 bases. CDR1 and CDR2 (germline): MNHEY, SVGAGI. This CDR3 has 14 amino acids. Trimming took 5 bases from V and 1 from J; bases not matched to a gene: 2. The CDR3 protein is CASSKQGSGNTIYF. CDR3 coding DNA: TGTGCCAGCAGTAAACAGGGGTCTGGAAACACCATATATTTT.

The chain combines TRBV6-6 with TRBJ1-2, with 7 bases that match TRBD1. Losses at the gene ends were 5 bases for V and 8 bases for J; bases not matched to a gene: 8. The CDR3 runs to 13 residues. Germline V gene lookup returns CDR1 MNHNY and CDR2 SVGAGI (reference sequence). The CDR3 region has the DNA TGTGCCAGCAGTCTAAGACAGGGTGACGGCTACACCTTC. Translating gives CASSLRQGDGYTF.

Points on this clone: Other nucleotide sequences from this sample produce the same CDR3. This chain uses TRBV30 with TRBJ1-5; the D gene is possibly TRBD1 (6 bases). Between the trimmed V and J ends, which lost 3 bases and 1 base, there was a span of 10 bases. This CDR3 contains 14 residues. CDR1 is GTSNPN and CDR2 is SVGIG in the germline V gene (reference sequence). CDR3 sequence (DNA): TGTGCCTGGAGCGTAGGGGGGAGCAATCAGCCCCAGCATTTT. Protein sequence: CAWSVGGSNQPQHF.

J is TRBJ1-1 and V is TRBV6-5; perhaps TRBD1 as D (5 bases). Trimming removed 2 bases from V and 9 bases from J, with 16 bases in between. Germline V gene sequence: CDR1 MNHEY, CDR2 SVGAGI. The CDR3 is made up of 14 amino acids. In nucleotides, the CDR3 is TGTGCCAGCAGTTACGCATCACAGGTGGGGAAAGCTTTCTTT. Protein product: CASSYASQVGKAFF.

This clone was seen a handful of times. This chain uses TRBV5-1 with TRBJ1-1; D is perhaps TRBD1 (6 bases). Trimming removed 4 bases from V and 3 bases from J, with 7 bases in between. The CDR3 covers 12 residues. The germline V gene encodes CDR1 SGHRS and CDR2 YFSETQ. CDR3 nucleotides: TGCGCCAGCAGCACAGGGTACACTGAAGCTTTCTTT. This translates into CASSTGYTEAFF.

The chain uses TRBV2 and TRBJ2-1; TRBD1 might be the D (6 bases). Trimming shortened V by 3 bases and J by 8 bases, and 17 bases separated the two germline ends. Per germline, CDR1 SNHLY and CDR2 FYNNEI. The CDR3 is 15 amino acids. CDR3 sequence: CASSETGEVIDEQFF. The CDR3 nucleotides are TGTGCCAGCAGTGAGACAGGAGAGGTAATAGATGAGCAGTTCTTC.

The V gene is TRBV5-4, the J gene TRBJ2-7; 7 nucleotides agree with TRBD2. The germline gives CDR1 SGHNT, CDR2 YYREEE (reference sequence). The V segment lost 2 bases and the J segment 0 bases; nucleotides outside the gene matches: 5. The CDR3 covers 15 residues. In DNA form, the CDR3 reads TGTGCCAGCAGCTTCGCTAGCGGTCCCTCCTACGAGCAGTACTTC. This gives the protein CASSFASGPSYEQYF.

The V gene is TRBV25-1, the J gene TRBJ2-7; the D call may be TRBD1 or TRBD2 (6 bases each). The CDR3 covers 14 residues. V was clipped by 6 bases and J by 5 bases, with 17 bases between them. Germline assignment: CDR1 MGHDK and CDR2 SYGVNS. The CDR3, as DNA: TGTGCCAGCAGGGAAGGAGGGGGGAAAAACGAGCAGTACTTC. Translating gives CASREGGGKNEQYF.

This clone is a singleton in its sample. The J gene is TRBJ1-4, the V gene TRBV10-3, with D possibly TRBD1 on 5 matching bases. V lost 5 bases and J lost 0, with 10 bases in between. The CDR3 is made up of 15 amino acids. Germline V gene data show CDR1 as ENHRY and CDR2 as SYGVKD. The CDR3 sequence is CAISQQVATNEKLFF. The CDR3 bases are TGTGCCATCAGTCAACAGGTTGCAACTAATGAAAAACTGTTTTTT.

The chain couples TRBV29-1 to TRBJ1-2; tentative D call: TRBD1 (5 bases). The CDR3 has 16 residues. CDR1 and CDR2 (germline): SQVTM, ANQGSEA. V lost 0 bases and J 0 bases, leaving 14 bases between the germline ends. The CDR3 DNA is TGCAGCGTTGAAGATCTTGAGGGGAACACTAACTATGGCTACACCTTC. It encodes CSVEDLEGNTNYGYTF.

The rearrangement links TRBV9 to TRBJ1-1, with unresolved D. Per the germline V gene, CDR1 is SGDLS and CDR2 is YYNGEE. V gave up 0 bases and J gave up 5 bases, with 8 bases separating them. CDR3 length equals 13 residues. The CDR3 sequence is CASSVAAGTEAFF. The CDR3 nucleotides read TGTGCCAGCAGCGTAGCTGCGGGAACTGAAGCTTTCTTT.

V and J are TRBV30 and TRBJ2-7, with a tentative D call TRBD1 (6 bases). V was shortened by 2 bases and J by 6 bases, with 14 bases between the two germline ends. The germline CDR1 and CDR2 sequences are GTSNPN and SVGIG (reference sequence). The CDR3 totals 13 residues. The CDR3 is CAWSRDTQSEQYF. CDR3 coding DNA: TGTGCCTGGAGTAGGGACACCCAAAGCGAGCAGTACTTC.

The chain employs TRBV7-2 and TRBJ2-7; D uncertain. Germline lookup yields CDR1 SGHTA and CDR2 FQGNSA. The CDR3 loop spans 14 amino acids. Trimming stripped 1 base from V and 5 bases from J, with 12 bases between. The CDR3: CASSLGGGIDEQYF. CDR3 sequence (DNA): TGTGCCAGCAGCTTAGGTGGTGGGATCGACGAGCAGTACTTC.

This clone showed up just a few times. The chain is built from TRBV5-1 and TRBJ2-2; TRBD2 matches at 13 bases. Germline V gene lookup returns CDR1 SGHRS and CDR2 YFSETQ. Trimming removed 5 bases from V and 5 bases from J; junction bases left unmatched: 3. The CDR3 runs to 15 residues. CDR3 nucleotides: TGCGCCAGCAGATGGGGACTAGCGGGGACCGGGGAGCTGTTTTTT. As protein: CASRWGLAGTGELFF.

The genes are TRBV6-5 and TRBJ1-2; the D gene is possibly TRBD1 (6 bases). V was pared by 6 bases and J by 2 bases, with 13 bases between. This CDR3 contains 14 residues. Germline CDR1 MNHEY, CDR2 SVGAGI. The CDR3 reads CASSPRGLNYGYTF. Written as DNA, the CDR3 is TGTGCCAGCAGCCCAAGGGGGTTGAACTATGGCTACACCTTC.

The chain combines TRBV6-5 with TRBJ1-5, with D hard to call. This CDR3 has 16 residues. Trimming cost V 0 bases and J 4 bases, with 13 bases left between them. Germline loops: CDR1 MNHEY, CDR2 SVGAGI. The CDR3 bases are TGTGCCAGCAGTTACTCAGGTGGAGGTGAGAATCAGCCCCAGCATTTT. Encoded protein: CASSYSGGGENQPQHF.

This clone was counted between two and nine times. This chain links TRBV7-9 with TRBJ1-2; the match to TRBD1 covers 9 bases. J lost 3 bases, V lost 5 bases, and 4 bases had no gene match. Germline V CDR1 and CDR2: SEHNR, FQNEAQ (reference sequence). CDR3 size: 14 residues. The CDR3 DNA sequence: TGTGCCAGCAGCCTACAGGGGGCGGACTATGGCTACACCTTC. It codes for CASSLQGADYGYTF.